A single sample is the source of the 25 T cell receptor beta chains below, sequenced in a study of blood T cells in healthy people across ages. Sample-barcoded 5' priming and a J-beta primer mix drove a second PCR of about 6 to 12 cycles. TCRdb re-called the 5' RACE reads through MiXCR, storing one row per CDR3 protein. The sample records 1.4 million to 1.5 million distinct CDR3 sequences, 42% being singletons. The sequencing sample was made of blood. All receptors come from a woman younger than 35 in good health.

There are many counts of this clonotype. The V gene is TRBV27, the J gene TRBJ2-1; D perhaps matches TRBD1 (5 bases). The CDR3 has 13 residues. Trimming shortened V by 3 bases and J by 5 bases, and 8 bases separated the two germline ends. Germline CDR1 is MNHEY and CDR2 is SMNVEV (reference sequence). This chain's CDR3 is CASSLGPHNEQFF. The CDR3 bases are TGTGCCAGCAGTTTGGGGCCCCACAATGAGCAGTTCTTC.

J is TRBJ2-5 and V is TRBV7-2; TRBD2 agrees at 10 bases. Looked up from germline, CDR1 is SGHTA and CDR2 is FQGNSA. J gave up 13 bases and V 1 base, and 15 bases lay outside the gene matches. The CDR3 is 16 residues long. The chain's CDR3 is CASSLGASGSSYELYF. In nucleotides, the CDR3 is TGTGCCAGCAGCTTAGGGGCTAGCGGGAGTTCATACGAGCTGTACTTC.

This rearrangement joins TRBV29-1 to TRBJ2-3, with a weak D call TRBD2 (6 bases). Germline CDR1 reads SQVTM; CDR2 reads ANQGSEA. Trimming shortened V by 7 bases and J by 3 bases, and 14 bases separated the two germline ends. This CDR3 has 13 residues. In DNA form, the CDR3 reads TGCAGCGAGGGTGAGCGGGTAACAGATACGCAGTATTTT. Translated: CSEGERVTDTQYF.

The chain links TRBV29-1 to TRBJ2-1, with D possibly matching TRBD2 (5 bases). The V end lost 5 bases, the J end lost 7 bases, and 18 bases lay between the germline ends. Germline CDR1 and CDR2: SQVTM and ANQGSEA. CDR3 size: 14 residues. The CDR3 DNA sequence: TGCAGCGTTACTCAGATAGGGCGAGGGAATGAGCAGTTCTTC. Translation gives CSVTQIGRGNEQFF.

This clonotype was detected only once. This chain joins TRBV5-1 and TRBJ2-3; D is unclear. Germline values: CDR1 SGHRS, CDR2 YFSETQ. The V end lost 5 bases, the J end lost 0 bases, and 13 bases lay between the germline ends. CDR3 length: 15 residues. The CDR3 DNA reads TGCGCCAGCAGAAAGATACGATCTAGCACAGATACGCAGTATTTT. Translation: CASRKIRSSTDTQYF.

This clonotype was detected only a few times. The chain links TRBV7-2 to TRBJ2-1; D might be TRBD2 (6 bases). Germline V gene data show CDR1 as SGHTA and CDR2 as FQGNSA. CDR3 length: 15 residues. V lost 5 bases to trimming and J lost 8 bases, with 19 bases between them. DNA of the CDR3: TGTGCCAGCAGCCACCCTTTCCGAGGGAGGCATGAGCAGTTCTTC. Translating it yields CASSHPFRGRHEQFF.

This clonotype has just a few counts. The rearrangement uses TRBV20-1 and TRBJ1-1; D gene unclear. The CDR3 totals 15 residues. Germline V gene sequence: CDR1 DFQATT, CDR2 SNEGSKA (reference sequence). The V end lost 1 base, the J end lost 1 base, and 13 bases lay between the germline ends. The CDR3 loop reads CSARAPRAGNTEAFF. The CDR3 DNA reads TGCAGTGCTAGAGCCCCAAGGGCGGGGAACACTGAAGCTTTCTTT.

This chain connects TRBV27 to TRBJ2-1, with D perhaps matching TRBD1 (6 bases). Per germline, CDR1 MNHEY and CDR2 SMNVEV (reference sequence). Between the trimmed V and J ends, which lost 6 bases and 3 bases, there was a span of 12 bases. The CDR3 consists of 14 residues. CDR3 DNA sequence: TGTGCCAGCAGCGAAGTACAGGGCTACAATGAGCAGTTCTTC. It codes for CASSEVQGYNEQFF.

The chain combines TRBV28 with TRBJ1-4; D call uncertain. Trimming removed 5 bases at V and 3 bases at J, with 16 bases between. The CDR3 totals 16 residues. Germline-derived CDR1 and CDR2 are MDHEN and SYDVKM. CDR3 sequence reads: CASSLHTTSANEKLFF. The DNA for the CDR3 is TGTGCCAGCAGTCTACACACGACAAGCGCTAATGAAAAACTGTTTTTT.

The CDR3 sequence is CASQEGPGELFF. CDR3 nucleotide sequence: TGTGCCAGCCAGGAGGGTCCCGGGGAGCTGTTTTTT. This chain links TRBV28 with TRBJ2-2; tentatively, D is TRBD2 (6 bases). The germline gives CDR1 MDHEN, CDR2 SYDVKM. The CDR3 has 12 amino acids. V gave up 8 bases and J gave up 6 bases, with 10 bases separating them.

A few counts support this clonotype. V is TRBV20-1 and J is TRBJ2-1; D perhaps matches TRBD2 (6 bases). With 3 bases removed from V and 6 bases from J, the gap between germline ends came to 12 bases. The CDR3 has 13 amino acids. Looked up from germline, CDR1 is DFQATT and CDR2 is SNEGSKA (reference sequence). CDR3 in DNA: TGCAGTGCTAGCCCCGGGAGCCCCAATGAGCAGTTCTTC. Its protein is CSASPGSPNEQFF.

This clonotype occurred a few times. The chain links TRBV11-2 to TRBJ2-7; TRBD2 matches at 11 bases. The CDR3 covers 14 residues. Germline lookup yields CDR1 SGHAT and CDR2 FQNNGV. The V and J ends lost 6 bases and 7 bases, in that order; junction bases with no gene match: 8. For the CDR3, the DNA is TGTGCCAGCAGGCTAGCGGGAGGAGTAGGAGAGCAGTACTTC. Translation: CASRLAGGVGEQYF.

In its sample, this clonotype was seen a few times. The chain has TRBV6-1 and TRBJ2-5, with TRBD2 matching 10 bases. From germline, CDR1 is MNHNS and CDR2 SASEGT. V shed 6 bases, J shed 2 bases, and the junction held 6 bases outside the gene matches. The CDR3 covers 15 residues. CDR3 sequence (DNA): TGTGCCAGCAGCACACTAGCGGGGAAACAAGAGACCCAGTACTTC. Protein: CASSTLAGKQETQYF.

This clonotype appeared many times. The V call is TRBV20-1, the J call TRBJ2-7; 11 nucleotides line up with TRBD2. Trimming at V came to 0 bases and at J to 5 bases, leaving 9 bases not matched to a gene. The CDR3 spans 16 residues. The germline V gene has CDR1 DFQATT and CDR2 SNEGSKA (reference sequence). The CDR3: CSARDGGQGLADEQYF. CDR3 coding DNA: TGCAGTGCTAGAGATGGCGGCCAGGGACTAGCGGACGAGCAGTACTTC.

Ten or more counts support this clonotype. The chain links TRBV27 to TRBJ2-3; maybe TRBD1 (7 bases). The CDR3 totals 14 residues. Germline V gene data show CDR1 as MNHEY and CDR2 as SMNVEV (reference sequence). Trimming left V 3 bases short and J 4 bases short, with 11 bases between. CDR3 sequence reads: CASSFQGGPDTQYF. In nucleotides, the CDR3 is TGTGCCAGCAGTTTCCAGGGGGGTCCAGATACGCAGTATTTT.

The chain uses TRBV20-1 and TRBJ2-1, with a weak D call TRBD2 (6 bases). Looked up from germline, CDR1 is DFQATT and CDR2 is SNEGSKA (reference sequence). The V end was cut by 6 bases, the J end by 12 bases, with 24 bases between. CDR3 length equals 14 residues. CDR3 sequence: CSAPRGTSERGQFF. The CDR3 region has the DNA TGCAGTGCCCCACGCGGGACCTCGGAGAGGGGGCAGTTCTTC.

The rearrangement uses TRBV19 and TRBJ1-1; D uncertain. The germline gives CDR1 LNHDA, CDR2 SQIVND (reference sequence). Trimming pared 3 bases from V and 7 bases from J, leaving 9 bases between. The CDR3 covers 12 residues. The CDR3 region is CASSISAGEAFF. CDR3 nucleotides: TGTGCCAGTAGTATCTCGGCGGGTGAAGCTTTCTTT.

The genes are TRBV2 and TRBJ2-1; maybe TRBD2 (5 bases). The J call could be wrong; TRBJ2-7 is a better fit for the DNA end. CDR1 and CDR2 from the germline V gene are SNHLY and FYNNEI. CDR3 size: 15 residues. The chain's CDR3 is CASGRTEPLYNEQYF. The CDR3 DNA reads as TGTGCCAGCGGGAGAACGGAACCATTGTACAATGAGCAGTACTTC.

This clonotype came up a few times. This rearrangement joins TRBV20-1 to TRBJ1-6; perhaps TRBD1 as D (6 bases). The CDR3 has 16 amino acids. CDR1 DFQATT and CDR2 SNEGSKA come from the germline V gene (reference sequence). Trimming cost V 0 bases and J 9 bases, with 18 bases left between them. CDR3 sequence reads: CSARDIGLDRGSPLHF. In DNA form, the CDR3 reads TGCAGTGCTAGAGACATCGGACTGGACAGAGGTTCACCCCTCCACTTT.

This clonotype was counted a few times. The chain couples TRBV20-1 to TRBJ2-5; D may be TRBD1 (7 bases). This CDR3 is built from 13 residues. The V end was cut by 4 bases, the J end by 1 base, with 10 bases between. Germline lookup yields CDR1 DFQATT and CDR2 SNEGSKA (reference sequence). The CDR3 sequence: CSATGDSQETQYF. CDR3 nucleotides: TGCAGTGCTACGGGGGACAGCCAAGAGACCCAGTACTTC.

This clonotype has ten or more counts. The V call is TRBV21-1, the J call TRBJ1-5; TRBD1, the D gene given by the table, was not confirmed from the DNA. TRBV21-1 constitutes a pseudogene. The CDR3 extends over 15 amino acids. As DNA, the CDR3 is TGTGCCAGCAGCCCCCGACAGGATAGCAATCAGCCCCAGCATTTT. Protein: CASSPRQDSNQPQHF.

On this clonotype: One end of the junction is discordant with germline, which a read error may explain. The chain employs TRBV2 and TRBJ2-3; D is perhaps TRBD1 or TRBD2 (5 bases each). Germline lookup yields CDR1 SNHLY and CDR2 FYNNEI. This CDR3 comprises 13 residues. Here the CDR3 reads CASSERATGTPYF. In DNA form, the CDR3 reads TGTGCCAGCAGTGAAAGAGCAACGGGGACGCCGTATTTT.

The chain recombines TRBV20-1 with TRBJ1-4, with D perhaps matching TRBD1 (5 bases). The V gene lost 4 bases and the J gene lost 5 bases, with 17 bases spanning the gap. Germline V gene data show CDR1 as DFQATT and CDR2 as SNEGSKA (reference sequence). The CDR3 spans 15 residues. CDR3 loop: CSATSRDGVNEKLFF. The CDR3 nucleotides read TGCAGTGCTACCTCACGGGACGGAGTAAATGAAAAACTGTTTTTT.

The J gene is TRBJ2-2, the V gene TRBV7-9; 8 nucleotides line up with TRBD1. Trimming removed 2 bases from V and 5 bases from J; junction bases left unmatched: 4. Germline CDR1 reads SEHNR; CDR2 reads FQNEAQ (reference sequence). The CDR3 is made up of 15 amino acids. The CDR3, as DNA: TGTGCCAGCAGCTTACAGGGGGCTTTAACCGGGGAGCTGTTTTTT. Its protein is CASSLQGALTGELFF.

J is TRBJ2-3 and V is TRBV7-9; 7 bases align to TRBD2. The germline V gene has CDR1 SEHNR and CDR2 FQNEAQ (reference sequence). Trimming at V came to 2 bases and at J to 2 bases, leaving 4 bases not matched to a gene. The length of the CDR3 is 15 residues. The CDR3 sequence: CASSLLAEITDTQYF. The DNA of the CDR3 is TGTGCCAGCAGCTTACTAGCGGAAATCACAGATACGCAGTATTTT.